These T cell receptor beta chains were read from a single sample in a study of T cell repertoires in cytomegalovirus infection. These receptors lack a known antigen. In TCRdb, the reads were re-called with MiXCR into one record per CDR3 protein. The sample lists 700,000 to 850,000 distinct CDR3 sequences; 32% were seen once. Sequences were derived from cultured CD8+ T cells from PBMCs, sampled from culture after CMV antigen stimulation. These receptors all stem from a human donor in good health (CMV status not recorded). Some clones in this sample may be carry-over from other donors' samples. The CDR3 runs from the conserved cysteine through the conserved F or W. Each record gives: D gene, V gene, J gene, clone size, CDR3 DNA, CDR3 protein. D genes are given only for firm matches. Only part of the rows carry a size: once, few, many, or a class if the clone is expanded.

>.|TRBV4-1|TRBJ2-1|.
TGCGCCAGCAGCCATCAACAGTGGAGCTCCTACAATGAGCAGTTCTTC
CASSHQQWSSYNEQFF
>.|TRBV7-8|TRBJ1-1|many
TGTGCCAGCAGCTTAGCGGTGGCGGGGGCGGCGAACACTGAAGCTTTCTTT
CASSLAVAGAANTEAFF
>TRBD2|TRBV6-5|TRBJ2-2|.
TGTGCCAGCAGTTACATCGGGACTAGCGGCACCGGGGAGCTGTTTTTT
CASSYIGTSGTGELFF
>TRBD2|TRBV3-1|TRBJ2-1|.
TGTGCCAGCAGCCAAGGCGGGGGGAGGAATGAGCAGTTCTTC
CASSQGGGRNEQFF
>.|TRBV4-1|TRBJ1-5|.
TGCGCCAGCAGCCCCAGGGACGCGGAGCCCCAGCATTTT
CASSPRDAEPQHF
>TRBD1|TRBV4-3|TRBJ1-4|.
TGCGCCAGCAGCCAAGTGACAGGGGGGACTAATGAAAAACTGTTTTTT
CASSQVTGGTNEKLFF
>TRBD1|TRBV27|TRBJ2-1|few
TGTGCCAGCAGCCCCACAGGGGGCAGGGCCTACAATGAGCAGTTCTTC
CASSPTGGRAYNEQFF
>.|TRBV4-1|TRBJ1-1|few
TGCGCCAGCAGCCCATCGAATACAGGTAACACTGAAGCTTTCTTT
CASSPSNTGNTEAFF
>.|TRBV19|TRBJ2-1|few
TGTGCCAGTAGTATCTTAGGGGATGAGCAGTTCTTC
CASSILGDEQFF
>.|TRBV10-3|TRBJ2-1|few
TGTGCCATCAGTGAGGGGTCCGGTGAGCAGTTCTTC
CAISEGSGEQFF
>TRBD2|TRBV4-2|TRBJ2-3|few
TGTGCCAGCAGCCAAGATTGGCTAGCGGGGGGGCCTGGCACAGATACGCAGTATTTT
CASSQDWLAGGPGTDTQYF
>.|TRBV7-8|TRBJ2-1|many
TGTGCCAGCAGCATACAGGACTCCTACAATGAGCAGTTCTTC
CASSIQDSYNEQFF
>.|TRBV6-5|TRBJ1-3|.
TGTGCCAGCAGTTCTTACAGTGGCCCCTCTGGAAACACCATATATTTT
CASSSYSGPSGNTIYF
>.|TRBV7-9|TRBJ1-1|few
TGTGCCAGCAGCCTCCCGGGCGATGTGGCTTTCTTT
CASSLPGDVAFF
>TRBD1|TRBV7-9|TRBJ1-2|.
TGTGCCAGCAGATCGGACAGGGACAGCCTTTACTATGGCTACACCTTC
CASRSDRDSLYYGYTF
>.|TRBV7-8|TRBJ1-5|many
TGTGCCAGCAGCTTATTATCTTTTTATCAGCCCCAGCATTTT
CASSLLSFYQPQHF
>TRBD1|TRBV28|TRBJ1-5|many
TGTGCCAGCAGCGATCGTCGTACAGGGGGCCCCTTCAATCAGCCCCAGCATTTT
CASSDRRTGGPFNQPQHF
>.|TRBV6-1|TRBJ1-5|.
TGTGCCAGCAGTGAAGCAGGATATCAGCCCCAGCATTTT
CASSEAGYQPQHF
>TRBD1|TRBV6-5|TRBJ1-2|.
TGTGCCAGCCTCTTTACGAGGGGGCAGGCTTATGGCTACACCTTC
CASLFTRGQAYGYTF
>.|TRBV7-6|TRBJ2-1|.
TGTGCCAGCAGCCTTCCCGTGGGGTCCTACAATGAGCAGTTCTTC
CASSLPVGSYNEQFF
>.|TRBV20-1|TRBJ2-7|.
TGCAGTGCTAGCCCAAGGGACACCAAATACGAGCAGTACTTC
CSASPRDTKYEQYF
>TRBD1|TRBV9|TRBJ2-3|once
TGTGCCAGCAGCGTAGACAGGGGAGCTACAGATACGCAGTATTTT
CASSVDRGATDTQYF
>.|TRBV7-6|TRBJ2-7|.
TGTGCCAGCAGTCAGAGCGGGCCCCTAAGCTCCTACGAGCAGTACTTC
CASSQSGPLSSYEQYF
>TRBD2|TRBV29-1|TRBJ2-1|once
TGCAGCGTTGCGGGGACTAGCGGGGGCCGCTACAATGAGCAGTTCTTC
CSVAGTSGGRYNEQFF
>.|TRBV5-6|TRBJ2-3|once
TGTGCCAACAGCAACATGACGGAAAGGACCCCAAAAGATACGCAGTATTTT
CANSNMTERTPKDTQYF
>.|TRBV7-9|TRBJ2-1|many
TGTGCCAGCAACACCTGGAGCTCCGAGGAGCAGTTCTTC
CASNTWSSEEQFF
>TRBD1|TRBV7-2|TRBJ2-3|many
TGTGCCAGCAGCTCCCGGGACAGGGACACAGATACGCAGTATTTT
CASSSRDRDTDTQYF
>TRBD1|TRBV19|TRBJ1-5|many
TGTGCCAGTAGTCCCCGGGACAGGGGGTTGAAGCCCCAGCATTTT
CASSPRDRGLKPQHF
>.|TRBV27|TRBJ1-2|.
TGTGCCAGCAGTTTAACGGGACCGGAGGGCTACACCTTC
CASSLTGPEGYTF
>.|TRBV4-1|TRBJ1-1|few
TGCGCCAGCAGCCAAGATAGCAGGCCTAACACTGAAGCTTTCTTT
CASSQDSRPNTEAFF
>.|TRBV6-5|TRBJ2-1|many
TGTGCCAGCAGTTACTCCCAGGGTTGGGCGGGTGGGAATGAGCAGTTCTTC
CASSYSQGWAGGNEQFF
>.|TRBV20-1|TRBJ2-1|few
TGCAGTGCTGCCCGGGGCAGGGCCTACAATGAGCAGTTCTTC
CSAARGRAYNEQFF
>.|TRBV5-4|TRBJ1-2|few
TGTGCCAGCAGCTTTCGGGGGAAGATCTATGGCTACACCTTC
CASSFRGKIYGYTF
>TRBD2|TRBV6-6|TRBJ2-1|.
TGTGCCAGCAGCTCCGGATGGGGAGGGAACAATGAGCAGTTCTTC
CASSSGWGGNNEQFF
>.|TRBV27|TRBJ2-1|few
TGTGCCAGCAGTTTATACCCGGGACGGAGCTACAATGAGCAGTTCTTC
CASSLYPGRSYNEQFF
>TRBD1|TRBV7-9|TRBJ1-4|many
TGTGCCAGCAGCTTAGCTTGGGACAGCTTGAGACCTAATGAAAAACTGTTTTTT
CASSLAWDSLRPNEKLFF
>.|TRBV6-5|TRBJ1-4|.
TGTGCCAGCAGTTACACCCAGGGCACTAATGAAAAACTGTTTTTT
CASSYTQGTNEKLFF
>TRBD1|TRBV5-1|TRBJ1-2|.
TGCGCCAGCAGCGCAACAGACAGGGGGCGAAGCTATGGCTACACCTTC
CASSATDRGRSYGYTF
>TRBD1|TRBV7-4|TRBJ1-6|.
TGTGCCAGCAGCCAAACAGGGGAAGAATCACCCCTCCACTTT
CASSQTGEESPLHF
>.|TRBV27|TRBJ2-3|few
TGTGCCAGCAGTTTCGGGGTCCCCACAGATACGCAGTATTTT
CASSFGVPTDTQYF
>TRBD1|TRBV10-2|TRBJ2-3|few
TGCGCCAGCAGAGGGACAGAAAGGAAGACAGATACGCAGTATTTT
CASRGTERKTDTQYF
>.|TRBV7-6|TRBJ2-2|few
TGTGCCAGCAGCTTAGTCGGGGCAGCGAACACCGGGGAGCTGTTTTTT
CASSLVGAANTGELFF
>.|TRBV19|TRBJ1-1|.
TGTGCCAGTAGTATCGACGGGGGATACACTGAAGCTTTCTTT
CASSIDGGYTEAFF
>.|TRBV7-2|TRBJ2-7|many
TGTGCCAGCAGCTCGGCCCCAGAGCAGACCTACGAGCAGTACTTC
CASSSAPEQTYEQYF
>.|TRBV6-1|TRBJ2-7|few
TGTGCCAGCAGTCCAGGGCCCACCTCCTACGAGCAGTACTTC
CASSPGPTSYEQYF
>.|TRBV7-2|TRBJ2-7|few
TGTGCCAGCAGCTTGATCGAAGAGCAGTACTTC
CASSLIEEQYF
>.|TRBV10-3|TRBJ1-2|.
TGTGCCATCAGTGTAGGGAACGGCTACACCTTC
CAISVGNGYTF
>TRBD1|TRBV7-9|TRBJ2-2|many
TGTGCCAGCAGCTTACTTCGGGACAGGAAGGGCGGGGAGCTGTTTTTT
CASSLLRDRKGGELFF
>.|TRBV19|TRBJ1-6|.
TGTGCCAGTAGTATCTTCGAGGTAAAAGGAGTGAATTCACCCCTCCACTTT
CASSIFEVKGVNSPLHF
>TRBD2|TRBV7-6|TRBJ2-2|.
TGTGCCAGCAGCTTGCCGGCTAGCGGGGGTACCGGGGAGCTGTTTTTT
CASSLPASGGTGELFF
>TRBD2|TRBV15|TRBJ2-7|.
TGTGCCACCAGCAGACTAGCGGAACGCTATGCCTACGAGCAGTACTTC
CATSRLAERYAYEQYF
>TRBD1|TRBV7-2|TRBJ2-3|many
TGTGCCAGCAGCTTAGACGGGACAGGAAGAGATACGCAGTATTTT
CASSLDGTGRDTQYF
>.|TRBV9|TRBJ1-5|.
TGTGCCAGCAGCGTAGCGGGCAGGGCTGATCAGCCCCAGCATTTT
CASSVAGRADQPQHF
>TRBD1|TRBV7-6|TRBJ1-1|few
TGTGCCAGCAGCGCCCCGGGACAGGGGGCGAGTCGCACTGAAGCTTTCTTT
CASSAPGQGASRTEAFF
>.|TRBV6-1|TRBJ1-2|.
TGTGCCAGCAGTTACGTAGGGGGGACAAAGGGAGGCTACACCTTC
CASSYVGGTKGGYTF
>.|TRBV10-3|TRBJ2-2|few
TGTGCCATCAGTGAGTCTAGGTACTCGGGGCTACCAGCCGGGGAGCTGTTTTTT
CAISESRYSGLPAGELFF
>.|TRBV4-3|TRBJ2-5|.
TGCGCCAGCAGCCAAGACGGGACTCGACAAGAGACCCAGTACTTC
CASSQDGTRQETQYF
>.|TRBV6-6|TRBJ2-2|.
TGTGCCAGCCTCCAGGGAGTCACCGGGGAGCTGTTTTTT
CASLQGVTGELFF